One sample yielded the 32 T cell receptor beta chains listed below, sequenced in a study of shared clonotypes between healthy human individuals. Clones were sequenced by immunoSEQ multiplex PCR, and TCRdb holds only the in-frame ones, with some missing. The table shows about 980,000 clones, with over 75% occurring only once. The sample comprised memory CD4+ T cells sorted from blood. This sample's subset: CD45RA-negative fraction. These TCRs come from a man younger than 30 in good health.

The V call is TRBV9, the J call TRBJ1-1; tentative D call: TRBD1 (6 bases). V was cut by 4 bases and J by 1 base, with 14 bases left in between. Per germline, CDR1 SGDLS and CDR2 YYNGEE. The CDR3 has 15 residues. This CDR3 is CASSTGQIKNTEAFF. The CDR3 coding sequence is TGTGCCAGCAGCACGGGACAAATCAAGAACACTGAAGCTTTCTTT.

V usage is TRBV19 and J usage is TRBJ2-5; 12 nucleotides align to TRBD2. Germline V CDR1 and CDR2: LNHDA, SQIVND (reference sequence). Germline trimming cut 4 bases from V and 2 bases from J; bases unmatched to any gene: 2. CDR3 length equals 15 residues. The chain's CDR3 is CASSTTSGGQETQYF. The CDR3 nucleotides are TGTGCCAGTAGTACGACTAGCGGGGGACAAGAGACCCAGTACTTC.

On this clone itself: At one boundary the junction diverges from the germline segment, which might be a read error. The chain recombines TRBV7-7 with TRBJ2-5; weak D call: TRBD1 (5 bases). Germline V gives CDR1 SSHAT, CDR2 FNYEAQ (reference sequence). This CDR3 has 14 residues. The chain's CDR3 is CASSLGVRQETQYF. CDR3 DNA sequence: TGTGCTAGCAGCTTAGGGGTCAGACAAGAGACCCAGTACTTC.

The V call is TRBV27, the J call TRBJ1-1, with D maybe TRBD1 (6 bases). Germline assignment: CDR1 MNHEY and CDR2 SMNVEV (reference sequence). The V end lost 2 bases, the J end lost 4 bases, and 14 bases lay between the germline ends. The CDR3 consists of 15 residues. In DNA, the CDR3 is TGTGCCAGCAGTTTAGGGGGGGCGCGTGGCACTGAAGCTTTCTTT. Translated, it gives CASSLGGARGTEAFF.

This chain connects TRBV7-9 to TRBJ2-7, with D possibly TRBD1 on 5 matching bases. V lost 3 bases to trimming and J lost 5 bases, with 14 bases between them. CDR1 and CDR2 (germline): SEHNR, FQNEAQ (reference sequence). The CDR3 contains 14 residues. CDR3: CASSFQAGNNEQYF. In DNA, the CDR3 is TGTGCCAGCAGCTTTCAGGCAGGGAACAACGAGCAGTACTTC. Using reference TRBV7-9 and TRBJ2-7 for the parts outside the CDR3, the full variable domain is DTGVSQNPRHKITKRGQNVTFRCDPISEHNRLYWYRQTLGQGPEFLTYFQNEAQLEKSRLLSDRFSAERPKGSFSTLEIQRTEQGDSAMYLCASSFQAGNNEQYFGPGTRLTVT.

This chain uses TRBV10-3 with TRBJ1-6; perhaps TRBD1 as D (5 bases). Deletions cut 2 bases from V and 5 bases from J, with 16 bases between. The CDR3 totals 17 residues. Per germline, CDR1 ENHRY and CDR2 SYGVKD. Written as DNA, the CDR3 is TGTGCCATCAGTGAGCAGGGTTCGGGACTGAATAATTCACCCCTCCACTTT. Protein sequence: CAISEQGSGLNNSPLHF.

This clone was seen just once. The rearrangement uses TRBV4-1 and TRBJ2-7; 13 nucleotides match TRBD2. The junction had 6 bases not matched to a gene; V was cut back by 6 bases and J by 4 bases. The CDR3 is made up of 15 amino acids. CDR1 is MGHRA, CDR2 YSYEKL, per germline. The CDR3 reads CASRPGLAGFYEQYF. The CDR3 DNA reads as TGCGCCAGCAGGCCGGGACTAGCGGGATTTTACGAGCAGTACTTC.

The rearrangement links TRBV5-1 to TRBJ1-1; 7 bases agree with TRBD1. Losses at the gene ends were 0 bases for V and 0 bases for J; bases not matched to a gene: 5. From germline, CDR1 is SGHRS and CDR2 YFSETQ. The length of the CDR3 is 16 residues. CDR3 nucleotide sequence: TGCGCCAGCAGCTTGGCCCGACAGGGTTTGAACACTGAAGCTTTCTTT. Protein sequence: CASSLARQGLNTEAFF.

This chain connects TRBV19 to TRBJ1-2, with no clear D. V was clipped by 2 bases and J by 6 bases, with 13 bases between them. This CDR3 is built from 14 residues. The germline V gene has CDR1 LNHDA and CDR2 SQIVND (reference sequence). The DNA of the CDR3 is TGTGCCAGTAGTATATCGGGCCTCTCTGATGGCTACACCTTC. Translated: CASSISGLSDGYTF.

This clone was recorded once. The chain employs TRBV29-1 and TRBJ2-1; 11 bases line up with TRBD1. CDR3 length: 15 residues. V dropped 4 bases and J dropped 7; count of bases not matched to a gene: 9. Germline-derived CDR1 and CDR2 are SQVTM and ANQGSEA. In DNA form, the CDR3 reads TGCAGCGTTGCTAAACCGGGACAGGGGGATAATGAGCAGTTCTTC. Translated: CSVAKPGQGDNEQFF.

This clone has only one observation. This chain links TRBV4-2 with TRBJ2-7, with 12 nucleotides matching TRBD2. This CDR3 region has 15 residues. CDR1 and CDR2 from the germline V gene are LGHNA and YNFKEQ. Losses at the gene ends were 3 bases for V and 2 bases for J; bases not matched to a gene: 2. The CDR3 DNA reads as TGTGCCAGCAGCCACGCTAGCGGGGGGGCCTACGAGCAGTACTTC. Protein: CASSHASGGAYEQYF.

The chain combines TRBV4-1 with TRBJ1-5; D unresolved. Germline V gives CDR1 MGHRA, CDR2 YSYEKL. Trimming shortened V by 1 base and J by 9 bases, and 13 bases separated the two germline ends. The CDR3 is 14 residues long. Here the CDR3 reads CASSQVGPPGPQHF. The CDR3 DNA follows: TGCGCCAGCAGCCAAGTCGGACCTCCGGGGCCCCAGCATTTT.

J is TRBJ1-1 and V is TRBV5-6, with a possible D match to TRBD1 (6 bases). Germline loops: CDR1 SGHDT, CDR2 YYEEEE. Trimming removed 2 bases at V and 3 bases at J, with 17 bases between. This CDR3 spans 16 amino acids. This CDR3 is CASSFTPGVGDTEAFF. For the CDR3, the DNA is TGTGCCAGCAGCTTCACTCCAGGGGTAGGTGACACTGAAGCTTTCTTT.

The chain uses TRBV29-1 and TRBJ2-3; D is tentatively TRBD1 or TRBD2 (6 bases each). This CDR3 is built from 14 residues. CDR1 is SQVTM, CDR2 ANQGSEA, per germline. V lost 4 bases, J lost 0 bases, and 11 bases lay in between. The CDR3 region has the DNA TGCAGCGTTGGGGGGGACACCAGCACAGATACGCAGTATTTT. Amino acid sequence: CSVGGDTSTDTQYF.

The chain employs TRBV19 and TRBJ1-1; D uncertain. Germline CDR1 reads LNHDA; CDR2 reads SQIVND (reference sequence). Trimming cost V 5 bases and J 1 base, with 8 bases left between them. The CDR3 runs to 13 residues. The CDR3 is CASSVQENTEAFF. CDR3 bases: TGTGCCAGTAGTGTTCAGGAGAACACTGAAGCTTTCTTT.

The CDR3 bases are TGCGCCAGCAGTGAGTCGGTGGGACAGGATCTCCAGTACTTC. It translates to CASSESVGQDLQYF. The V and J genes are TRBV10-1 and TRBJ2-5, with 8 bases identical to TRBD1. The J segment lost 10 bases and the V segment lost 0 bases, leaving 7 bases of the junction unmatched. Germline V CDR1 and CDR2: WNHNN, SYGVQD (reference sequence). There are 14 residues in the CDR3.

This chain links TRBV9 with TRBJ2-1; TRBD1 matches 9 bases. The V segment lost 3 bases and the J segment 8 bases; nucleotides outside the gene matches: 9. The CDR3 consists of 15 residues. Looked up from germline, CDR1 is SGDLS and CDR2 is YYNGEE. CDR3 sequence (DNA): TGTGCCAGCAGCGCTTCCGGGACAGGGTACGATGAGCAGTTCTTC. Protein: CASSASGTGYDEQFF.

The chain recombines TRBV5-6 with TRBJ1-6, with D hard to call. CDR1 and CDR2 from the germline V gene are SGHDT and YYEEEE. V was clipped by 0 bases and J by 10 bases, with 14 bases between them. This CDR3 region has 15 residues. In DNA, the CDR3 is TGTGCCAGCAGCTTGGTTGTGGAGAGGGTATCACCCCTCCACTTT. It encodes CASSLVVERVSPLHF.

The V gene is TRBV9, the J gene TRBJ2-3; D not certain. V dropped 4 bases and J dropped 9 bases, with 12 bases sitting between them. Germline values: CDR1 SGDLS, CDR2 YYNGEE. CDR3 length: 12 residues. The CDR3 coding sequence is TGTGCCAGCAGCCCCCGATCCGACACGCAGTATTTT. Amino acids: CASSPRSDTQYF.

The chain links TRBV9 to TRBJ2-7, with 10 nucleotides matching TRBD1. J was trimmed by 7 bases and V by 4 bases; bases with no gene match: 8. The V gene's germline CDR1 is SGDLS and CDR2 YYNGEE. There are 14 residues in the CDR3. DNA of the CDR3: TGTGCCAGCAGCACCCGACAGGGGGCGAAAGAGCAGTACTTC. Its translation is CASSTRQGAKEQYF.

V is TRBV5-1 and J is TRBJ2-1; D is unresolved. V was cut by 0 bases and J by 0 bases, with 10 bases left in between. CDR1 is SGHRS and CDR2 is YFSETQ in the germline V gene. The length of the CDR3 is 16 residues. The CDR3 protein is CASSLAPADSYNEQFF. The CDR3 DNA reads as TGCGCCAGCAGCTTGGCTCCTGCTGACTCCTACAATGAGCAGTTCTTC.

The chain is built from TRBV7-3 and TRBJ2-5; D is uncertain. The CDR3 sequence is 13 residues long. V was shortened by 5 bases and J by 1 base, with 8 bases between the two germline ends. CDR1 and CDR2 from the germline V gene are SGHTA and FQGTGA. For the CDR3, the DNA is TGTGCCAGCAGCCCCACCCCCCAAGAGACCCAGTACTTC. Protein product: CASSPTPQETQYF.

CDR3 protein: CASSFAGTDGYTF. CDR3 nucleotide sequence: TGCGCCAGCAGCTTCGCAGGGACTGATGGCTACACCTTC. The chain couples TRBV5-1 to TRBJ1-2, with D possibly matching TRBD1 (5 bases). The CDR3 loop spans 13 amino acids. V was trimmed by 2 bases and J by 6 bases, leaving 11 bases between them. Germline V gene sequence: CDR1 SGHRS, CDR2 YFSETQ.

The chain has TRBV10-3 and TRBJ2-1; D unresolved. Trimming left V 2 bases short and J 6 bases short, with 11 bases between. CDR1 is ENHRY, CDR2 SYGVKD, per germline. The CDR3 has 14 amino acids. The CDR3 is CAISEGDSTNEQFF. CDR3 DNA: TGTGCCATCAGTGAGGGGGATAGCACCAATGAGCAGTTCTTC.

In DNA, the CDR3 is TGTGCCAGCAGCGAAAACAGGGGAATGAACACTGAAGCTTTCTTT. Its translation is CASSENRGMNTEAFF. The chain carries TRBV7-8 and TRBJ1-1; TRBD1 matches 7 bases. J lost 0 bases, V lost 5 bases, and 6 bases had no gene match. The CDR3 is made up of 15 amino acids. Germline CDR1 SGHVS, CDR2 FQNEAQ.

For this clone: A far larger clone is a single base away, which makes a read error likely. The J gene is TRBJ1-2, the V gene TRBV10-1; the match to TRBD1 covers 8 bases. This CDR3 contains 13 residues. Germline assignment: CDR1 WNHNN and CDR2 SYGVQD (reference sequence). With V trimmed by 6 bases and J by 4 bases, 4 bases remained unmatched. This chain's CDR3 is CASSPDRAYGYTF. CDR3 nucleotides: TGCGCCAGCAGCCCGGACAGGGCCTATGGCTACACCTTC.

For this clone: Within the sample, other DNA sequences also encode this same CDR3. V and J are TRBV10-3 and TRBJ2-1, with 11 nucleotides matching TRBD2. This CDR3 has 15 amino acids. Looked up from germline, CDR1 is ENHRY and CDR2 is SYGVKD. Trimming took 0 bases from V and 7 from J; bases not matched to a gene: 2. CDR3 sequence (DNA): TGTGCCATCAGTGAGTCTCCTAGCGGGAGGAATGAGCAGTTCTTC. Protein: CAISESPSGRNEQFF.

Points on this clone: This may be a read error, as it is one base from a much larger clone. The CDR3 region is CASSLGAPNYGYTF. The DNA for the CDR3 is TGTGCCAGCAGCTTGGGGGCCCCCAACTATGGCTACACCTTC. The chain joins TRBV5-6 to TRBJ1-2; D uncertain. Germline CDR1 SGHDT, CDR2 YYEEEE. Trimming took off 0 bases at V and 2 bases at J, with 8 bases between the two ends. The CDR3 loop spans 14 amino acids. The full variable domain, in which reference TRBV5-6 and TRBJ1-2 provide the parts outside the CDR3, is DAGVTQSPTHLIKTRGQQVTLRCSPKSGHDTVSWYQQALGQGPQFIFQYYEEEERQRGNFPDRFSGHQFPNYSSELNVNALLLGDSALYLCASSLGAPNYGYTFGSGTRLTVV.

This chain connects TRBV19 to TRBJ2-7, with 12 nucleotides matching TRBD2. Trimming at V came to 4 bases and at J to 2 bases, leaving 6 bases not matched to a gene. This CDR3 comprises 16 residues. Per the germline V gene, CDR1 is LNHDA and CDR2 is SQIVND (reference sequence). The CDR3 DNA reads as TGTGCCAGTAGTACAAGACTAGCGGGAGTCGCCTACGAGCAGTACTTC. Translating gives CASSTRLAGVAYEQYF.

A note on this clone: This is likely an artifact of a read error, given a far larger clone one base away. The sample holds other DNA sequences that translate to the same CDR3. The CDR3, as DNA: TGCGCTAGCAGCCAAGAGGACTTCGTTAAACCCAATGAGCAGTTCTTC. Amino acid sequence: CASSQEDFVKPNEQFF. The chain joins TRBV4-1 to TRBJ2-1; maybe TRBD2 (5 bases). Germline V gene sequence: CDR1 MGHRA, CDR2 YSYEKL. The CDR3 spans 16 residues.

The rearrangement uses TRBV2 and TRBJ2-3; perhaps TRBD1 as D (5 bases). The CDR3 is made up of 11 amino acids. Germline V gene sequence: CDR1 SNHLY, CDR2 FYNNEI. V was pared by 7 bases and J by 6 bases, with 8 bases between. The CDR3 nucleotides are TGTGCCAGCACACAGGTTGATACGCAGTATTTT. Translating it yields CASTQVDTQYF.

This chain links TRBV6-5 with TRBJ1-5; D is unclear. Germline values: CDR1 MNHEY, CDR2 SVGAGI. The ends were cut back, 4 bases at V and 2 bases at J, with 9 bases in the middle. The CDR3 extends over 14 amino acids. CDR3: CASSSLDGNQPQHF. Written as DNA, the CDR3 is TGTGCCAGCAGTTCCCTCGATGGCAATCAGCCCCAGCATTTT.